This is a list of T cell receptor beta chains from one sample in a study of neurological immune-mediated disorders. One entry per CDR3 protein, called by TCRdb with MiXCR from the 5' RACE reads. The sample includes around 30,000 distinct CDR3 sequences, about 4% of them seen just once. Sample: CD4+ T cells from blood. These receptors were obtained from a middle-aged woman in good health. Both conserved end residues are part of each CDR3. The D gene is left open where the match is weak. Some rows mark clone size as missing; the rest say once, few, many or name a class of expanded clone.

TRBV28,many,.,12,TRBJ2-7,TGTGCCAGCAGTGCTGGTAGGGAAGAGCAGTACTTC,CASSAGREEQYF
TRBV7-2,many,TRBD2,16,TRBJ2-5,TGTGCCAGCAGCTCCGCTAGCGGGGGGGCCTGGGAGACCCAGTACTTC,CASSSASGGAWETQYF
TRBV3-1,many,.,15,TRBJ1-5,TGTGCCAGCAGCCAAGGGGCAGGGGCCCTTCAGCCCCAGCATTTT,CASSQGAGALQPQHF
TRBV3-1,many,.,16,TRBJ2-2,TGTGCCAGCAGCCAACCGTTCGGGGCTAGGACCGGGGAGCTGTTTTTT,CASSQPFGARTGELFF
TRBV7-6,.,.,14,TRBJ2-6,TGTGCCAGCAGCTTACAATCTGGGGCCAACGTCCTGACTTTC,CASSLQSGANVLTF
TRBV28,many,TRBD1,15,TRBJ2-1,TGTGCCAGCAGTTTCTGGCAGGGGGCGAGGAATGAGCAGTTCTTC,CASSFWQGARNEQFF
TRBV5-1,many,.,13,TRBJ2-1,TGCGCCAGCAGTATGAGGGGATACAATGAGCAGTTCTTC,CASSMRGYNEQFF
TRBV5-1,many,TRBD1,14,TRBJ2-1,TGCGCCACCTCCCCTAGGACAGGGTCTAATGAGCAGTTCTTC,CATSPRTGSNEQFF
TRBV4-2,medium-sized,.,14,TRBJ1-5,TGTGCCAGCAGCCAAGATCGGGAGAGGCAGCCCCAGCATTTT,CASSQDRERQPQHF
TRBV12-3/TRBV12-4,many,TRBD1,14,TRBJ1-6,TGTGCCAGTTCTTCAGGGGGATGGAATTCACCCCTCCACTTT,CASSSGGWNSPLHF